A selection of T cell receptor beta chains follows, all from one sample in a study of control samples from healthy donors and cancer patients. Sequencing was performed with immunoSEQ multiplex PCR; in TCRdb, only in-frame clones are kept and a portion is missing. The sample has 130,000 to 150,000 clones, about 94% seen once; the top ten hold 12% to 15%. The sequencing input was PBMCs. The source is a man in his 60s with colorectal cancer. Each CDR3 is given with its conserved first and last residue. The order of the fields is J gene, D gene, CDR3 length, V gene, clone size, CDR3 DNA, CDR3 protein. D genes are given only for firm matches. Clone sizes are given selectively: once, few, many, or a class where the clone is expanded.

j_call: TRBJ1-6
d_call: TRBD1
cdr3_length: 15
v_call: TRBV12-5
clone_size: .
cdr3_nt: TGTGCTAGTGGTACGGACAGGGGGCCTAATTCACCCCTCCACTTT
cdr3_aa: CASGTDRGPNSPLHF

j_call: TRBJ1-5
d_call: .
cdr3_length: 12
v_call: TRBV27
clone_size: .
cdr3_nt: TGTGCCGCGCGGGGCCCCAATCAGCCCCAGCATTTT
cdr3_aa: CAARGPNQPQHF

j_call: TRBJ1-4
d_call: .
cdr3_length: 14
v_call: TRBV19
clone_size: .
cdr3_nt: TGTGCCAGTAGTATAGAGGGGGGCTGGGGAAAACTGTTTTTT
cdr3_aa: CASSIEGGWGKLFF

j_call: TRBJ1-5
d_call: .
cdr3_length: 15
v_call: TRBV20-1
clone_size: .
cdr3_nt: TGCAGTGCTAGTGGAACAGGGATTGGCAATCAGCCCCAGCATTTT
cdr3_aa: CSASGTGIGNQPQHF

j_call: TRBJ2-7
d_call: .
cdr3_length: 13
v_call: TRBV10-3
clone_size: .
cdr3_nt: TGTGCCGTAAAAGGCGGGGAAAACTACGAGCAGTACTTC
cdr3_aa: CAVKGGENYEQYF

j_call: TRBJ1-3
d_call: .
cdr3_length: 14
v_call: TRBV19
clone_size: .
cdr3_nt: TGTGCCAGTAGTATAGCAGGGTCTGGAAACACCATATATTTT
cdr3_aa: CASSIAGSGNTIYF

j_call: TRBJ2-2
d_call: TRBD2
cdr3_length: 15
v_call: TRBV11-2
clone_size: .
cdr3_nt: TGTGCCAGCAGATTAAGCGGGGGGGACACCGGGGAGCTGTTTTTT
cdr3_aa: CASRLSGGDTGELFF

j_call: TRBJ1-1
d_call: TRBD1
cdr3_length: 16
v_call: TRBV6-7
clone_size: few
cdr3_nt: TGTGCCAGCAGTTATATCCTGCGACAGGGTTCCTCTGAAGCTTTCTTT
cdr3_aa: CASSYILRQGSSEAFF

j_call: TRBJ2-5
d_call: .
cdr3_length: 14
v_call: TRBV7-6
clone_size: .
cdr3_nt: TGTGCCAGCAGCTTATCCCCACAGCAAGAGACCCAGTACTTC
cdr3_aa: CASSLSPQQETQYF

j_call: TRBJ2-7
d_call: .
cdr3_length: 13
v_call: TRBV27
clone_size: .
cdr3_nt: TGTGCCAGCAGTTACAGGGCCATTAACGAGCAGTACTTC
cdr3_aa: CASSYRAINEQYF

j_call: TRBJ2-5
d_call: .
cdr3_length: 15
v_call: TRBV5-1
clone_size: .
cdr3_nt: TGCGCCAGCAGGCCTGCTGTTTTACTAGGGGAGACCCAGTACTTC
cdr3_aa: CASRPAVLLGETQYF

j_call: TRBJ2-3
d_call: .
cdr3_length: 13
v_call: TRBV27
clone_size: .
cdr3_nt: TGTGCCAGCAGTAAGAGGGCCGCAGATACGCAGTATTTT
cdr3_aa: CASSKRAADTQYF

j_call: TRBJ2-7
d_call: TRBD2
cdr3_length: 12
v_call: TRBV12-3/TRBV12-4
clone_size: .
cdr3_nt: TGTGCCAGCAGTGGACTAGCGTACGAGCAGTACTTC
cdr3_aa: CASSGLAYEQYF

j_call: TRBJ2-1
d_call: .
cdr3_length: 11
v_call: TRBV12-3/TRBV12-4
clone_size: .
cdr3_nt: TGTGCCAGCAGTCTCTACAATGAGCAGTTCTTC
cdr3_aa: CASSLYNEQFF

j_call: TRBJ1-2
d_call: .
cdr3_length: 17
v_call: TRBV11-2
clone_size: .
cdr3_nt: TGTGCCAGCAGCTCCCACCCGAGACAGGCTAATAACTATGGCTACACCTTC
cdr3_aa: CASSSHPRQANNYGYTF

j_call: TRBJ1-3
d_call: .
cdr3_length: 14
v_call: TRBV5-1
clone_size: .
cdr3_nt: TGCGCCAGCAGCGCTGACAGCTCTGGAAACACCATATATTTT
cdr3_aa: CASSADSSGNTIYF

j_call: TRBJ1-1
d_call: .
cdr3_length: 13
v_call: TRBV5-1
clone_size: .
cdr3_nt: TGCGCCAGCAGCTTGGTGGAGGGGACTGAAGCTTTCTTT
cdr3_aa: CASSLVEGTEAFF

j_call: TRBJ2-1
d_call: TRBD2
cdr3_length: 13
v_call: TRBV6-5
clone_size: .
cdr3_nt: TGTGCCAGTAGACTAGCGCCGCTCTATGAGCAGTTCTTC
cdr3_aa: CASRLAPLYEQFF

j_call: TRBJ1-4
d_call: TRBD1
cdr3_length: 15
v_call: TRBV9
clone_size: .
cdr3_nt: TGTGCCAGCAGCCCTCAGGGACAGGGTAGAGAAAAACTGTTTTTT
cdr3_aa: CASSPQGQGREKLFF

j_call: TRBJ2-7
d_call: .
cdr3_length: 17
v_call: TRBV18
clone_size: .
cdr3_nt: TGTGCCAGCTCACCACGGCAGGGACAGACGGGGGCCTACGAGCAGTACTTC
cdr3_aa: CASSPRQGQTGAYEQYF

j_call: TRBJ1-2
d_call: TRBD1
cdr3_length: 15
v_call: TRBV9
clone_size: .
cdr3_nt: TGTGCCAGCACCGTCTTAGACAGGGGAGTCTATGGCTACACCTTC
cdr3_aa: CASTVLDRGVYGYTF

j_call: TRBJ2-5
d_call: .
cdr3_length: 13
v_call: TRBV9
clone_size: .
cdr3_nt: TGTGCCAGCAGCCCCCATTCGGGAGAGACCCAGTACTTC
cdr3_aa: CASSPHSGETQYF

j_call: TRBJ2-7
d_call: TRBD2
cdr3_length: 16
v_call: TRBV5-4
clone_size: .
cdr3_nt: TGTGCCAGCAGCTTGGCCGGAGCGGGGGGGTTCTACGAGCAGTACTTC
cdr3_aa: CASSLAGAGGFYEQYF

j_call: TRBJ2-2
d_call: .
cdr3_length: 15
v_call: TRBV19
clone_size: .
cdr3_nt: TGTGCCAGTAGTATAGATCCAGGTATCACCGGGGAGCTGTTTTTT
cdr3_aa: CASSIDPGITGELFF

j_call: TRBJ2-3
d_call: .
cdr3_length: 14
v_call: TRBV6-6
clone_size: once
cdr3_nt: TGTGCCAGCCACACGGGCTTCCTCACAGATACGCAGTATTTT
cdr3_aa: CASHTGFLTDTQYF

j_call: TRBJ1-2
d_call: TRBD1
cdr3_length: 11
v_call: TRBV30
clone_size: once
cdr3_nt: TGTGCCTGGAGCAGGGGGAATGGCTACACCTTC
cdr3_aa: CAWSRGNGYTF

j_call: TRBJ1-1
d_call: .
cdr3_length: 14
v_call: TRBV4-3
clone_size: .
cdr3_nt: TGCGCCAGCAGCCAAGAAGAGGGGGACACTGAAGCTTTCTTT
cdr3_aa: CASSQEEGDTEAFF

j_call: TRBJ1-2
d_call: .
cdr3_length: 14
v_call: TRBV3-1/TRBV3-2
clone_size: .
cdr3_nt: TGTGCCAGCAGCCAAGTGGGGGGCCAAGGGGGCTACACCTTC
cdr3_aa: CASSQVGGQGGYTF

j_call: TRBJ2-4
d_call: .
cdr3_length: 13
v_call: TRBV12-3/TRBV12-4
clone_size: .
cdr3_nt: TGTGCCAGCAGACCGTTAGCCAAAAACATTCAGTACTTC
cdr3_aa: CASRPLAKNIQYF

j_call: TRBJ2-1
d_call: TRBD2
cdr3_length: 16
v_call: TRBV6-5
clone_size: .
cdr3_nt: TGTGCCAGCAGTTCCTTAGGGCGGGGGATGTACAATGAGCAGTTCTTC
cdr3_aa: CASSSLGRGMYNEQFF

j_call: TRBJ2-2
d_call: .
cdr3_length: 14
v_call: TRBV6-2/TRBV6-3
clone_size: .
cdr3_nt: TGTGCCAGCAGTGCGTTCGTAGGCACCGGGGAGCTGTTTTTT
cdr3_aa: CASSAFVGTGELFF

j_call: TRBJ2-7
d_call: .
cdr3_length: 15
v_call: TRBV5-4
clone_size: .
cdr3_nt: TGTGCCAGCAGCTTGGTGGAGGGGTCCCGTGACGAGCAGTACTTC
cdr3_aa: CASSLVEGSRDEQYF

j_call: TRBJ2-1
d_call: TRBD1
cdr3_length: 12
v_call: TRBV7-8
clone_size: .
cdr3_nt: TGTGCCAGCGCAAGGGGGCTGAATGAGCAGTTCTTC
cdr3_aa: CASARGLNEQFF

j_call: TRBJ1-5
d_call: TRBD1
cdr3_length: 17
v_call: TRBV10-3
clone_size: .
cdr3_nt: TGTGCCATCAGTGAATCAGGGGGTAGCTATAGCAATCAGCCCCAGCATTTT
cdr3_aa: CAISESGGSYSNQPQHF

j_call: TRBJ1-5
d_call: .
cdr3_length: 14
v_call: TRBV10-2
clone_size: .
cdr3_nt: TGCGCCACCTCCACGGCTTTTAGCAATCAGCCCCAGCATTTT
cdr3_aa: CATSTAFSNQPQHF

j_call: TRBJ2-5
d_call: .
cdr3_length: 12
v_call: TRBV29-1
clone_size: .
cdr3_nt: TGCAGCGTTGACACCGCGGGGGAGACCCAGTACTTC
cdr3_aa: CSVDTAGETQYF

j_call: TRBJ2-3
d_call: .
cdr3_length: 13
v_call: TRBV12-3/TRBV12-4
clone_size: once
cdr3_nt: TGTGCCAGCAGTACGGGGTCCACAGATACGCAGTATTTT
cdr3_aa: CASSTGSTDTQYF

j_call: TRBJ1-1
d_call: .
cdr3_length: 12
v_call: TRBV10-2
clone_size: .
cdr3_nt: TGCGCCAGCGGTGGGGAGGCGGGGAGAGCTTTCTTT
cdr3_aa: CASGGEAGRAFF

j_call: TRBJ2-5
d_call: .
cdr3_length: 12
v_call: TRBV19
clone_size: .
cdr3_nt: TGTGCCAGTAGTATCTCTGGAGAGACCCAGTACTTC
cdr3_aa: CASSISGETQYF

j_call: TRBJ2-3
d_call: .
cdr3_length: 12
v_call: TRBV15
clone_size: .
cdr3_nt: TGTGCCACCAGCAGCCCTAGGGATACGCAGTATTTT
cdr3_aa: CATSSPRDTQYF

j_call: TRBJ2-4
d_call: TRBD2
cdr3_length: 16
v_call: TRBV18
clone_size: .
cdr3_nt: TGTGCCAGCTCACCCTCCGTTGGCGGGGGGGAAAACATTCAGTACTTC
cdr3_aa: CASSPSVGGGENIQYF

j_call: TRBJ1-5
d_call: .
cdr3_length: 15
v_call: TRBV7-9
clone_size: .
cdr3_nt: TGTGCCAGCAGGCTCAGGAGGATTAGCAATCAGCCCCAGCATTTT
cdr3_aa: CASRLRRISNQPQHF

j_call: TRBJ2-3
d_call: .
cdr3_length: 14
v_call: TRBV7-9
clone_size: .
cdr3_nt: TGTGCCAGCAGCCCCAGGACAGTTTCAGATACGCAGTATTTT
cdr3_aa: CASSPRTVSDTQYF

j_call: TRBJ2-7
d_call: TRBD2
cdr3_length: 15
v_call: TRBV24-1
clone_size: .
cdr3_nt: TGTGCCACCGCCAGAACGGGGGGAGAAATCTACGAGCAGTACTTC
cdr3_aa: CATARTGGEIYEQYF